These 15 T cell receptor beta chains share one sample of origin, sequenced in a study of early T cells in non-severe SARS-CoV-2 infection (dated by TCRdb to about 2021). Preparation of the library involved 5' RACE. Instrument used: NextSeq 500. TCRdb reprocessing: public reads trimmed at Q25 with fastp, clones called with MiXCR, in-frame beta chains kept. Duplicate CDR3 protein sequences are folded into a single record with the most common DNA and genes. This sample gives about 26,000 distinct CDR3 sequences in total; less than 6.5% of them show up just once. The top ten clonotypes cover approximately 3.8% of the sample. Source material: whole blood. These receptor sequences come from an adult who was a healthcare worker with PCR-confirmed SARS-CoV-2 infection or an uninfected control (not recorded which).

At least ten counts were recorded for this clonotype. The rearrangement uses TRBV27 and TRBJ1-6, with unresolved D. This CDR3 spans 14 amino acids. CDR1 is MNHEY, CDR2 SMNVEV, per germline (reference sequence). The V end lost 8 bases, the J end lost 3 bases, and 11 bases lay between the germline ends. CDR3 in amino acids: CASCQRGYNSPLHF. The CDR3 bases are TGTGCCAGCTGCCAACGGGGCTATAATTCACCCCTCCACTTT.

This clonotype was detected ten times or more. The rearrangement uses TRBV7-6 and TRBJ2-1, with D hard to call. This CDR3 has 13 residues. CDR1 is SGHVS, CDR2 FNYEAQ, per germline. V lost 2 bases to trimming and J lost 10 bases, with 12 bases between them. DNA of the CDR3: TGTGCCAGCAGCTTATTATCCCCGAAAGAGCAGTTCTTC. Translating gives CASSLLSPKEQFF.

This clonotype has a count of ten or more. V and J are TRBV10-2 and TRBJ1-5, with D perhaps TRBD1 (5 bases). Trimming removed 7 bases at V and 3 bases at J, with 10 bases between. The CDR3 has 13 amino acids. Germline CDR1 is WSHSY and CDR2 is SAAADI. CDR3 DNA: TGCGCCAGCAAGGACACGCTCAATCAGCCCCAGCATTTT. This sequence encodes CASKDTLNQPQHF.

The gene calls are TRBV3-1 and TRBJ1-1; D gene uncertain. V lost 4 bases to trimming and J lost 6 bases, with 15 bases between them. CDR3 length equals 14 residues. Per the germline V gene, CDR1 is LGHDT and CDR2 is YNNKEL (reference sequence). The DNA of the CDR3 is TGTGCCAGCAGCCGCCACGGGGAACGCGCTGAAGCTTTCTTT. Its translation: CASSRHGERAEAFF. The whole variable domain, remainder taken from reference TRBV3-1 and TRBJ1-1, is DTAVSQTPKYLVTQMGNDKSIKCEQNLGHDTMYWYKQDSKKFLKIMFSYNNKELIINETVPNRFSPKSPDKAHLNLHINSLELGDSAVYFCASSRHGERAEAFFGQGTRLTVV.

This clonotype was counted many times. This chain links TRBV27 with TRBJ1-2, with 7 nucleotides matching TRBD1. The CDR3 is 13 residues long. V dropped 3 bases and J dropped 2; count of bases not matched to a gene: 0. Germline assignment: CDR1 MNHEY and CDR2 SMNVEV (reference sequence). For the CDR3, the DNA is TGTGCCAGCAGTTTGACAGGGAACTATGGCTACACCTTC. Its translation: CASSLTGNYGYTF.

V gene TRBV7-9 combines with J gene TRBJ1-4; no definite D call. V was cut by 5 bases and J by 4 bases, with 14 bases left in between. Germline CDR1 SEHNR, CDR2 FQNEAQ (reference sequence). The CDR3 consists of 15 residues. This CDR3 reads CASSPSTSGNEKLFF. Written as DNA, the CDR3 is TGTGCCAGCAGCCCCAGTACGTCCGGTAATGAAAAACTGTTTTTT. Variable domain in full (rest from reference TRBV7-9 and TRBJ1-4): DTGVSQNPRHKITKRGQNVTFRCDPISEHNRLYWYRQTLGQGPEFLTYFQNEAQLEKSRLLSDRFSAERPKGSFSTLEIQRTEQGDSAMYLCASSPSTSGNEKLFFGSGTQLSVL.

This clonotype came up many times. V usage is TRBV20-1 and J usage is TRBJ1-6; weak D call: TRBD1 (5 bases). The CDR3 spans 14 residues. From germline, CDR1 is DFQATT and CDR2 SNEGSKA (reference sequence). Trimming removed 6 bases at V and 4 bases at J, with 13 bases between. The CDR3 bases are TGCAGTGCAACCTATGGGGGATATAATTCACCCCTCCACTTT. The encoded protein is CSATYGGYNSPLHF.

This clonotype was recorded many times. The CDR3 DNA reads TGCAGTGCTAGAGATGGACTAGCGGGGATTTACGAGCAGTACTTC. Its protein is CSARDGLAGIYEQYF. V and J are TRBV20-1 and TRBJ2-7, with 12 positions matching TRBD2. Germline V gene data show CDR1 as DFQATT and CDR2 as SNEGSKA (reference sequence). CDR3 length: 15 residues. The ends lost 0 bases at V and 4 bases at J; junction bases unmatched: 4.

This clonotype has just a few counts. V usage is TRBV5-6 and J usage is TRBJ2-1, with D perhaps assigned TRBD1 or TRBD2 (6 bases each). The V end lost 1 base, the J end lost 13 bases, and 12 bases lay between the germline ends. The CDR3 is 12 residues long. Germline V gene data show CDR1 as SGHDT and CDR2 as YYEEEE. CDR3 bases: TGTGCCAGCAGCTTGACGTCGGGGGCACAGTTCTTC. This translates into CASSLTSGAQFF.

V and J are TRBV3-1 and TRBJ2-1, with a possible D match to TRBD2 (5 bases). Germline CDR1 reads LGHDT; CDR2 reads YNNKEL (reference sequence). CDR3 length: 14 residues. The V gene lost 0 bases and the J gene lost 11 bases, with 14 bases spanning the gap. The CDR3 DNA reads TGTGCCAGCAGCCAAGATCGCGGACTCACGAAGCAGTTCTTC. Protein sequence: CASSQDRGLTKQFF.

This clonotype was seen repeatedly, ten times or more. The chain employs TRBV6-2 or TRBV6-3 and TRBJ2-1; D is perhaps TRBD2 (7 bases). The CDR3 consists of 14 residues. The V end lost 5 bases, the J end lost 7 bases, and 15 bases lay between the germline ends. From germline, CDR1 is MNHEY and CDR2 SVGEGT. CDR3 sequence (DNA): TGTGCCAGCAGTGACCCGGGGGGCAGGAATGAGCAGTTCTTC. The encoded protein is CASSDPGGRNEQFF.

This clonotype was observed many times. This sequence joins TRBV7-6 and TRBJ2-3; unclear D gene. CDR1 and CDR2 from the germline V gene are SGHVS and FNYEAQ. This CDR3 has 14 residues. V lost 5 bases to trimming and J lost 1 base, with 10 bases between them. The CDR3 is CASSPDLRTDTQYF. The CDR3 coding sequence is TGTGCCAGCAGCCCTGACCTTCGCACAGATACGCAGTATTTT.

This clonotype was found many times. The chain carries TRBV12-3 or TRBV12-4 and TRBJ1-1, with D hard to call. V was cut by 3 bases and J by 4 bases, with 9 bases left in between. The CDR3 sequence is 13 residues long. The CDR3, as DNA: TGTGCCAGCAGTTTGGGGAGGGTCACTGAAGCTTTCTTT. Translation: CASSLGRVTEAFF.

This clonotype has more than one count but fewer than ten. The chain links TRBV19 to TRBJ2-7, with 7 bases aligning to TRBD2. Germline loops: CDR1 LNHDA, CDR2 SQIVND (reference sequence). The CDR3 has 13 amino acids. The V gene end was trimmed by 5 bases and the J gene end by 5 bases; junction bases not matched to a gene: 6. The CDR3 DNA follows: TGTGCCAGTAGTCAAAAGGGAGGGAACGAGCAGTACTTC. It is translated as CASSQKGGNEQYF.

This clonotype was seen repeatedly, ten times or more. V gene TRBV27 combines with J gene TRBJ2-7; 8 bases are shared with TRBD1. Germline CDR1 is MNHEY and CDR2 is SMNVEV (reference sequence). V was pared by 0 bases and J by 0 bases, with 4 bases of the junction left unmatched. The CDR3 runs 16 residues. The CDR3 nucleotides read TGTGCCAGCAGTTTATCGGGGCAGGGGGCCTCCTACGAGCAGTACTTC. Residues: CASSLSGQGASYEQYF.